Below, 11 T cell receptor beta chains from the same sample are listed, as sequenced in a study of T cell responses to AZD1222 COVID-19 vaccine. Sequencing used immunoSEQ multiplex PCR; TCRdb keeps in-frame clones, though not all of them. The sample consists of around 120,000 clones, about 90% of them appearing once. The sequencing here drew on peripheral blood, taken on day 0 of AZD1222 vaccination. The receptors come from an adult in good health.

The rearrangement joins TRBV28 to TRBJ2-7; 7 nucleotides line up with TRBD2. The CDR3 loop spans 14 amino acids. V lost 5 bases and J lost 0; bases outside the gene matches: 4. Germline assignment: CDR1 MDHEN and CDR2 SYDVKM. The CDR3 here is CASSTSGASYEQYF. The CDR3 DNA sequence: TGTGCCAGCAGTACCAGCGGGGCCTCCTACGAGCAGTACTTC.

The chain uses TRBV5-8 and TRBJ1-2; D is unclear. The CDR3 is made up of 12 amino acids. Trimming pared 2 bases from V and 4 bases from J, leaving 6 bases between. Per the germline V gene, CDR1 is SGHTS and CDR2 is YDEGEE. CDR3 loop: CASSLERYGYTF. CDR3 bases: TGTGCCAGCAGCTTAGAGCGCTATGGCTACACCTTC.

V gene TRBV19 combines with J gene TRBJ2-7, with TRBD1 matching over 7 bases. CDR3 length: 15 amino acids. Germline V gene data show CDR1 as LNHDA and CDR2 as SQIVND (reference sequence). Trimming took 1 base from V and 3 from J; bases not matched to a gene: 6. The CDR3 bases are TGTGCCAGTAGTATAGCAGAGGGACAGCTCTACGAGCAGTACTTC. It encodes CASSIAEGQLYEQYF.

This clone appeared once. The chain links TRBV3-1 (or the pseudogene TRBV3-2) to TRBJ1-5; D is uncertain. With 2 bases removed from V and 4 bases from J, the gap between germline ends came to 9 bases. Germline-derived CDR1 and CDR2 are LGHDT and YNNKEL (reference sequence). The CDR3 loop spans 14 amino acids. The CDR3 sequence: CASSQNGENQPQHF. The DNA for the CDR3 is TGTGCCAGCAGCCAAAACGGGGAGAATCAGCCCCAGCATTTT.

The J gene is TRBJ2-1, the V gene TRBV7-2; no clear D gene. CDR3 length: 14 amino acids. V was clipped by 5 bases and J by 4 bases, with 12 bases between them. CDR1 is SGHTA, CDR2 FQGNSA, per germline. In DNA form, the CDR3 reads TGTGCCAGCAGCACCGAGGCGGCTTACAATGAGCAGTTCTTC. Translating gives CASSTEAAYNEQFF.

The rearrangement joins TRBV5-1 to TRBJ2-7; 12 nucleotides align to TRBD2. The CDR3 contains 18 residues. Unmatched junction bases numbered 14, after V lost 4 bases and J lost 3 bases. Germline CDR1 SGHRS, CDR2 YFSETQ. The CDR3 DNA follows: TGCGCCAGCAGCCGCCCGATCCAGACTAGCGGGGGCCTCTACGAGCAGTACTTC. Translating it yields CASSRPIQTSGGLYEQYF.

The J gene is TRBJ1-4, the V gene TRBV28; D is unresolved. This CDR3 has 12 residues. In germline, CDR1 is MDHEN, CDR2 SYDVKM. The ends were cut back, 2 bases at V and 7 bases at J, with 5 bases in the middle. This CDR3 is CASSLAVEKLFF. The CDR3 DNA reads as TGTGCCAGCAGTTTAGCGGTTGAAAAACTGTTTTTT.

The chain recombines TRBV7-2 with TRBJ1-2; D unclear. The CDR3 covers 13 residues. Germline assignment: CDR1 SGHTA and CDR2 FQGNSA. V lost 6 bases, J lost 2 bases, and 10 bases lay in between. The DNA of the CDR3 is TGTGCCAGCAGTCGGGATCTAAACTATGGCTACACCTTC. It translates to CASSRDLNYGYTF. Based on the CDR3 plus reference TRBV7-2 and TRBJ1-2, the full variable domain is GAGVSQSPSNKVTEKGKDVELRCDPISGHTALYWYRQSLGQGLEFLIYFQGNSAPDKSGLPSDRFSAERTGGSVSTLTIQRTQQEDSAVYLCASSRDLNYGYTFGSGTRLTVV.

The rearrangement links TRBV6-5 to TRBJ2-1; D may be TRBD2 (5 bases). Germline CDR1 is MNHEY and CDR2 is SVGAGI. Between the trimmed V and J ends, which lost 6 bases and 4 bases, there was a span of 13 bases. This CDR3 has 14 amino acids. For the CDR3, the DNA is TGTGCCAGCAGCCTCCTAGCCCCGTACAATGAGCAGTTCTTC. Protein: CASSLLAPYNEQFF.

In nucleotides, the CDR3 is TGTGCCAGCAGTTTATCGGACAGGTCCCTCTACGAGCAGTACTTC. The encoded protein is CASSLSDRSLYEQYF. The chain employs TRBV27 and TRBJ2-7; 7 bases line up with TRBD1. The trim removed 0 bases at V and 3 bases at J, leaving 5 bases unmatched. The CDR3 length is 15 residues. Germline-derived CDR1 and CDR2 are MNHEY and SMNVEV (reference sequence).

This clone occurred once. The CDR3 DNA reads TGTGCCACCAGTGACTTGTCTTTTGGAGGCAGAGTAGAGACCCAGTACTTC. This encodes CATSDLSFGGRVETQYF. This sequence joins TRBV24-1 and TRBJ2-5; D may be TRBD2 (5 bases). V dropped 4 bases and J dropped 4 bases, with 21 bases sitting between them. CDR1 and CDR2 from the germline V gene are KGHDR and SFDVKD. The CDR3 extends over 17 amino acids.